This T cell receptor beta chain was recovered during a study of metastatic and nonmetastatic thyroid tumors. Study background: It was across blood and tumor or nodule tissue from malignant and benign thyroid patients that repertoires were compared.

This clone was observed at least ten times. Its antigen is unidentified. Findings and caveats of the study: Compared with benign nodules, malignant thyroid tumors were reported to have significantly higher TCR beta diversity in both blood and tumor.

Original processing notes: The distant-metastasis classifier for papillary thyroid cancer was built from CDR3 differences across clinicopathological groups. TCRdb reanalyzed the PCR reads via MiXCR. These V and J calls derive from TCRdb rather than the authors' analysis. The repertoire includes tens of thousands of clones, about an eighth of them detected once, and 4.9% sits in the top ten. The CDR3 contains 12 residues. CDR1 is DFQATT, CDR2 SNEGSKA, per germline (reference sequence). J was trimmed by 14 bases and V by 5 bases; bases with no gene match: 12. No treatment had been given to any patient before thyroid surgery.

V is TRBV20-1 and J is TRBJ2-3; 8 nucleotides agree with TRBD2. The source is a female donor with papillary thyroid cancer or a benign thyroid nodule (not recorded which). Some clones in this sample may be carry-over from other donors' samples. The sequenced sample was blood. Here the CDR3 reads CSASPLTSVMYF. Written as DNA, the CDR3 is TGCAGTGCTTCCCCCCTGACTAGCGTCATGTATTTT.